This TCR beta chain was identified during a study of T cell repertoires in aging, cancer and after chemotherapy. Turning to the study itself: About 9 million TCR reads were in the whole dataset. Study-level findings and limits: In each cancer cohort, median generation probability increased across chemotherapy, suggesting thymic output rebounded.

This clonotype was recorded a few times. The antigen is unknown. TCR beta rearrangements were amplified from peripheral blood genomic DNA. Multiplex touch-down PCR with TRB-A/B primers amplified rearranged V-D-J TRB sequences. TCRdb passed the multiplex PCR reads through MiXCR, listing each CDR3 protein once. The table has approximately 11,000 distinct CDR3 sequences, roughly 45% seen once. The sequenced sample was blood. The clonotype was recovered from a human donor in good health.

The CDR3 DNA follows: TGTGCCAGCAGTTATAAAACAGGGCAGCAGCCCCAGCATTTT. It yields the protein CASSYKTGQQPQHF. V and J are TRBV28 and TRBJ1-5; D may be TRBD1 (6 bases). CDR3 length: 14 residues. Germline loops: CDR1 MDHEN, CDR2 SYDVKM. The V and J ends lost 4 bases and 7 bases respectively, with 14 bases between them.